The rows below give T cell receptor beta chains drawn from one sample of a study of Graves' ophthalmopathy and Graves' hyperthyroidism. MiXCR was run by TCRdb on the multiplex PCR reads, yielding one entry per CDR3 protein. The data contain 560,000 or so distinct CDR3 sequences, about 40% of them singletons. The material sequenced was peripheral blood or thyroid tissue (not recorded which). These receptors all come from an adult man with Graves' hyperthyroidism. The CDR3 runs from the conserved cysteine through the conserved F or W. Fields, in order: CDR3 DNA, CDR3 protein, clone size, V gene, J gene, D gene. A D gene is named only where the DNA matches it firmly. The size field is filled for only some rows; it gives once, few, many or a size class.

TGTGCCAGCAGCCCCGGGACAGGCTCACCCCTCCACTTT	CASSPGTGSPLHF	many	TRBV7-9	TRBJ1-6	TRBD1
TGCGCCAGCAGCATGACGGCCTCTGGAAACACCATATATTTT	CASSMTASGNTIYF	many	TRBV5-1	TRBJ1-3	-
TGTGCCAGCAGGTCGGGAGTCGGCAATCAGCCCCAGCATTTT	CASRSGVGNQPQHF	few	TRBV10-3	TRBJ1-5	-
TGCGCCAGCAGGAGAAGGGGAGGCGGTCAGCCCCAGCATTTT	CASRRRGGGQPQHF	-	TRBV5-1	TRBJ1-5	-
TGTGCCAGCAGCCTCAGTAGCGGGACAAACACCGGGGAGCTGTTTTTT	CASSLSSGTNTGELFF	-	TRBV4-2	TRBJ2-2	TRBD2
TGCAGCGCCTCGCTAGCGGCTAAGGGCGAGCAGTACTTC	CSASLAAKGEQYF	few	TRBV29-1	TRBJ2-7	TRBD2
TGTGCCAGCGGTTACCGTCCGGGACAGCCAAATCAGCCCCAGCATTTT	CASGYRPGQPNQPQHF	-	TRBV6-6	TRBJ1-5	TRBD1
TGCAGTGCTAGGTTGCCGGGACAGGGAAACTATGGCTACACCTTC	CSARLPGQGNYGYTF	-	TRBV20-1	TRBJ1-2	TRBD1
TGTGCCATCAGTGAGCCAGGGGTTAGCAAAAGAGAGCAGTACTTC	CAISEPGVSKREQYF	-	TRBV10-3	TRBJ2-7	-
TGCGCCAGCAGCCAAGGGCACGAATACCAAGAGACCCAGTACTTC	CASSQGHEYQETQYF	many	TRBV4-1	TRBJ2-5	-
TGTGCCAGCAGGGGACTAGCGGGGGTAATTAACACCGGGGAGCTGTTTTTT	CASRGLAGVINTGELFF	-	TRBV6-5	TRBJ2-2	TRBD2
TGCAGTGCTAGTGGTGACCTGGGGCCCCTCCACTTT	CSASGDLGPLHF	many	TRBV20-1	TRBJ1-6	-
TGTGCCAGCAGCCCTTCCATACAGGGACCGTCTAACAATGAGCAGTTCTTC	CASSPSIQGPSNNEQFF	-	TRBV7-9	TRBJ2-1	-
TGCGCCAGCAGCAATCCTAGCGGGCGGACAGATACGCAGTATTTT	CASSNPSGRTDTQYF	-	TRBV5-1	TRBJ2-3	TRBD2
TGTGCCACCAGTGACGACAGAGGGAACACCGGGGAGCTGTTTTTT	CATSDDRGNTGELFF	many	TRBV24-1	TRBJ2-2	-
TGTGCCAGCAGCTCCCGAGGAGGGAATAATGAAAAACTGTTTTTT	CASSSRGGNNEKLFF	few	TRBV7-8	TRBJ1-4	-
TGTGCCACCAGCAGAGATAAGACGACTCTTAACACCGGGGAGCTGTTTTTT	CATSRDKTTLNTGELFF	few	TRBV15	TRBJ2-2	-
TGTGCCAGTAGGATTCGGACGGGGCAGGGGATTATCTATGGCTACACCTTC	CASRIRTGQGIIYGYTF	few	TRBV19	TRBJ1-2	-
TGTGCCAGCAGTTTATTGGGGACTAGCGTTGAGACCCAGTACTTC	CASSLLGTSVETQYF	many	TRBV12-3/TRBV12-4	TRBJ2-5	TRBD2
TGTGCCAGCAGTTCCTCCGGGGGGGGTAATTCACCCCTCCACTTT	CASSSSGGGNSPLHF	-	TRBV12-3/TRBV12-4	TRBJ1-6	-
TGTGCCAGCAGTTCACGCCAAACAGCGACCGGACGTAATTCACCCCTCCACTTT	CASSSRQTATGRNSPLHF	many	TRBV6-5	TRBJ1-6	-
TGTGCCAGCAGCGTCGACAGGGGAGATTCACCCCTCCACTTT	CASSVDRGDSPLHF	-	TRBV7-3	TRBJ1-6	TRBD1
TGTGCCAGCAGTTTAGCCACCGCTGGAAACACCATATATTTT	CASSLATAGNTIYF	many	TRBV12-3/TRBV12-4	TRBJ1-3	-
TGTGCCAGCAGCTCAGCGGACAGGGTGGGGAATGAAAAACTGTTTTTT	CASSSADRVGNEKLFF	-	TRBV2	TRBJ1-4	TRBD1
TGCAGTGCTAGAAAGGGAGAGGACACCGGGGAGCTGTTTTTT	CSARKGEDTGELFF	-	TRBV20-1	TRBJ2-2	-
TGTGCCACCACAAAAAGGACTAGCGGGAGAGGCGAGCAGTACTTC	CATTKRTSGRGEQYF	many	TRBV6-2/TRBV6-3	TRBJ2-7	TRBD2
TGTGCCAGCAGTGAATGGGAGACCCAGTACTTC	CASSEWETQYF	many	TRBV2	TRBJ2-5	-
TGTGCCAGCAGCTTATCTCCAGGGGCTAGTACCGGCTACACCTTC	CASSLSPGASTGYTF	many	TRBV7-9	TRBJ1-2	-
TGCGCCAGCAGTGATCAGTCTTCTAGCACAGATACGCAGTATTTT	CASSDQSSSTDTQYF	-	TRBV10-1	TRBJ2-3	-
TGCAGCGTGGGGAGGGACAGAGATAACTATGGCTACACCTTC	CSVGRDRDNYGYTF	-	TRBV29-1	TRBJ1-2	TRBD1
TGTGCCTGGAGGGAAAGTGGAAACACCATATATTTT	CAWRESGNTIYF	few	TRBV30	TRBJ1-3	-
TGTGCCAGCAGCAACAGGGGGCTCCGCTACGAGCAGTACTTC	CASSNRGLRYEQYF	many	TRBV7-2	TRBJ2-7	TRBD1
TGTGCCAGCAGGGAAGAGGCGAACACCGGGGAGCTGTTTTTT	CASREEANTGELFF	-	TRBV12-3/TRBV12-4	TRBJ2-2	-
TGCAGCTCCTGGACAGGGGAAGCGGGCGAGCAGTACTTC	CSSWTGEAGEQYF	-	TRBV29-1	TRBJ2-7	TRBD1
TGTGCCAGCAGTGAGAACAGGGCGGTGAACACTGAAGCTTTCTTT	CASSENRAVNTEAFF	-	TRBV6-1	TRBJ1-1	-
TGCAGTGCTAGAGATCCACGGGGGACGCTCGGCTACGAGCAGTACTTC	CSARDPRGTLGYEQYF	many	TRBV20-1	TRBJ2-7	-
TGTGCCGGCCAGGGGGCATTCTACGAGCAGTACTTC	CAGQGAFYEQYF	-	TRBV2	TRBJ2-7	TRBD1
TGCAGTCCGGACTCGACGGATGGCTACACCTTC	CSPDSTDGYTF	many	TRBV20-1	TRBJ1-2	-
TGTGCCAGCAGCCTGGCACTTAAGAACACTGAAGCTTTCTTT	CASSLALKNTEAFF	-	TRBV3-1	TRBJ1-1	-
TGTGCCACCCGGAGGGACCGGGACATCTACGAGCAGTACTTC	CATRRDRDIYEQYF	-	TRBV15	TRBJ2-7	-
TGTGCCAGCAGCCGCCTGGGCACCCACACTGAAGCTTTCTTT	CASSRLGTHTEAFF	-	TRBV14	TRBJ1-1	-
TGTGCCAGCTCAACGAAACAGGGGCCGGATTATGGCTACACCTTC	CASSTKQGPDYGYTF	few	TRBV18	TRBJ1-2	TRBD1
TGTGCCAGCAGCCGATGGGGGGGGAATTATTCACCCCTCCACTTT	CASSRWGGNYSPLHF	many	TRBV5-8	TRBJ1-6	-
TGTGCCAGCAGCCAGGCCGGGACAGGGCTCGCAGATACGCAGTATTTT	CASSQAGTGLADTQYF	-	TRBV7-9	TRBJ2-3	TRBD1
TGTGCCAGCTCACCCCACTTGCGGGAGACCCAGTACTTC	CASSPHLRETQYF	-	TRBV18	TRBJ2-5	-